This TCR beta chain was documented in a study of early T cells in non-severe SARS-CoV-2 infection. Across the study: Investigators sequenced bulk RNA drawn from unsorted whole blood, and chains remained unpaired.

In this sample, this clonotype is medium-sized. Unique molecular identifiers were attached to individual cDNA molecules. MiXCR, applied by TCRdb to the 5' RACE reads, yields one record per CDR3 protein. The data show about 70,000 distinct CDR3 sequences, about 14% seen once. The V and J ends lost 3 bases and 8 bases respectively, with 8 bases between them. This CDR3 region has 12 residues. Germline loops: CDR1 SGHTA, CDR2 FQGNSA. The genes are TRBV7-2 and TRBJ2-1; no reliable D call. This specimen was whole blood, taken at baseline. The sequence was obtained from an adult who was a healthcare worker with PCR-confirmed SARS-CoV-2 infection or an uninfected control (not recorded which). Here the CDR3 DNA reads TGTGCCAGCAGCTTTGCGGTCTATGAGCAGTTCTTC. Translating gives CASSFAVYEQFF.